The 3 T cell receptor beta chains in this list originate from one sample, sequenced in a study of control samples from healthy donors and cancer patients. Using immunoSEQ multiplex PCR, the repertoire was profiled, and TCRdb retains in-frame clones only, with some absent. The table records about 410,000 clones, roughly 90% of them present only once. Source material: PBMCs. The source of these receptors is a man aged 35 to 55 with head and neck cancer.

This chain uses TRBV12-3 or TRBV12-4 with TRBJ2-5; 7 nucleotides match TRBD2. The CDR3 has 13 amino acids. Trimming removed 5 bases from V and 5 bases from J; junction bases left unmatched: 5. The chain's CDR3 is CASSRTRLETQYF. The CDR3 coding sequence is TGTGCCAGCAGTCGGACTAGATTGGAGACCCAGTACTTC.

V is TRBV4-1 and J is TRBJ2-7; no firm D call. CDR3 length: 11 residues. V lost 5 bases and J lost 3, with 5 bases in between. CDR1 is MGHRA, CDR2 YSYEKL, per germline. In DNA, the CDR3 is TGCGCCAGCAGCGACCGCTACGAGCAGTACTTC. Protein sequence: CASSDRYEQYF.

This rearrangement joins TRBV9 to TRBJ2-7, with D unresolved. Germline V CDR1 and CDR2: SGDLS, YYNGEE. The CDR3 runs to 15 residues. V lost 0 bases and J lost 0, with 10 bases in between. Here the CDR3 DNA reads TGTGCCAGCAGCGTAGGAGGCAGGAACTCCTACGAGCAGTACTTC. Its translation is CASSVGGRNSYEQYF.